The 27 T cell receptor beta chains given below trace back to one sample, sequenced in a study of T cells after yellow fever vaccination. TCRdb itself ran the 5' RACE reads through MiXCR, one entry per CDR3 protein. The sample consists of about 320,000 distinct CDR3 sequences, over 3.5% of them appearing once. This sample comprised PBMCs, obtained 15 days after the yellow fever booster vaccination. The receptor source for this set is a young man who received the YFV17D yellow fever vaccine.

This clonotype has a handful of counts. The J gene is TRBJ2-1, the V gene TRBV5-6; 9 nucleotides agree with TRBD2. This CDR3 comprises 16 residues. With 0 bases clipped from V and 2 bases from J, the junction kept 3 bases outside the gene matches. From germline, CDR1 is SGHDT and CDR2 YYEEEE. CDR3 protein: CASSLGRGGPYNEQFF. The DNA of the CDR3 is TGTGCCAGCAGCTTGGGGCGGGGGGGGCCCTACAATGAGCAGTTCTTC.

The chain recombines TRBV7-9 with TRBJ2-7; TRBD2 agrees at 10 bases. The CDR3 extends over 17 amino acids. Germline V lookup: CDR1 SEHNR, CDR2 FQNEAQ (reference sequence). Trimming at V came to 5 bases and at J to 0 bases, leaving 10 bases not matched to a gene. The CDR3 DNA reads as TGTGCCAGCAGCCCATCGTTTCTAGCGGGGGTCTCCTACGAGCAGTACTTC. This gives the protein CASSPSFLAGVSYEQYF.

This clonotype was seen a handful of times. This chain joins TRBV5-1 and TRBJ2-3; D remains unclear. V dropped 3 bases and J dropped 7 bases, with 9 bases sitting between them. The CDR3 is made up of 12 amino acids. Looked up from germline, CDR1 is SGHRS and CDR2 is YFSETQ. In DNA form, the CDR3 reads TGCGCCAGCAGCTGGAATTCACATACGCAGTATTTT. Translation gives CASSWNSHTQYF.

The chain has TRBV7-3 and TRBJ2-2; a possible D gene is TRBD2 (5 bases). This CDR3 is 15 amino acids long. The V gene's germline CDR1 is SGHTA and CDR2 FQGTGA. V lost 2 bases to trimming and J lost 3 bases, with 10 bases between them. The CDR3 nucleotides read TGTGCCAGCAGCTTAGAGGGAATCGACACCGGGGAGCTGTTTTTT. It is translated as CASSLEGIDTGELFF.

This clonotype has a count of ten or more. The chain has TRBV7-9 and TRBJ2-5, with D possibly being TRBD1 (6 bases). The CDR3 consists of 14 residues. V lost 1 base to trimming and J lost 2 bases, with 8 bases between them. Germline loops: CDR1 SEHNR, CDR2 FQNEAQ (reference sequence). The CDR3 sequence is CASSLDGQQETQYF. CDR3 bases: TGTGCCAGCAGCTTAGACGGACAGCAAGAGACCCAGTACTTC.

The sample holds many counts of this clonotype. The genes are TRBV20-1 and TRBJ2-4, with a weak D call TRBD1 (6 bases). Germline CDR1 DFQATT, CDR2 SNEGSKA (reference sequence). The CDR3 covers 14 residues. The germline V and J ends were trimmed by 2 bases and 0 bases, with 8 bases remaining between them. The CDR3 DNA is TGCAGTGCTAGACAGGGGTTAGCCAAAAACATTCAGTACTTC. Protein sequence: CSARQGLAKNIQYF.

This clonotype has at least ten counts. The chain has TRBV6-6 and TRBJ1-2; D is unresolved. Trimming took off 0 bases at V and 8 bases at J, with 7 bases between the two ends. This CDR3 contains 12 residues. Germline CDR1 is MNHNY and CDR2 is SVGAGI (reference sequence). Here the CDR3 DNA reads TGTGCCAGCAGTTACTCGGTAGCAGGCTACACCTTC. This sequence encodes CASSYSVAGYTF.

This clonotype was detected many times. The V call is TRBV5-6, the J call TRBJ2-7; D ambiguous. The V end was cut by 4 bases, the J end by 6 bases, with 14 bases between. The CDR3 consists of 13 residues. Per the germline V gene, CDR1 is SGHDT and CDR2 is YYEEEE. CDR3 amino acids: CASSRNRVGEQYV. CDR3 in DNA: TGTGCCAGCAGCCGGAACCGGGTGGGCGAGCAGTACGTC.

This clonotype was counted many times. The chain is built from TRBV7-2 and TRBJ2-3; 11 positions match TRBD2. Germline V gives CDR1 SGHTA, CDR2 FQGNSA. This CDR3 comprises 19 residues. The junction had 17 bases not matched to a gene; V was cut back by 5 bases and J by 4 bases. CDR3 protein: CASSPRGSGGAGAADTQYF. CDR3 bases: TGTGCCAGCAGCCCGCGGGGTAGCGGGGGGGCAGGCGCCGCAGATACGCAGTATTTT. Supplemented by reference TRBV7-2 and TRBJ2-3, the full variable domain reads GAGVSQSPSNKVTEKGKDVELRCDPISGHTALYWYRQSLGQGLEFLIYFQGNSAPDKSGLPSDRFSAERTGGSVSTLTIQRTQQEDSAVYLCASSPRGSGGAGAADTQYFGPGTRLTVL.

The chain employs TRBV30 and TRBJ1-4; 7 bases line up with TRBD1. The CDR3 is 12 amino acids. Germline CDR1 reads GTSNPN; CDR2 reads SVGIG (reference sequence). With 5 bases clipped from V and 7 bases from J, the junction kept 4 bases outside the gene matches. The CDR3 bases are TGTGCCTGGTCAGCAGGGGGTGAAAAACTGTTTTTT. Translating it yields CAWSAGGEKLFF.

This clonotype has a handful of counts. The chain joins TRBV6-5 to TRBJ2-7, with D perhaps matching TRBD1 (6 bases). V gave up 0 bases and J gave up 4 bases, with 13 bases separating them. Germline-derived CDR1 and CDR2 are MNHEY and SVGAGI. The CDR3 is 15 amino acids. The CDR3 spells CASSYSRQGPYEQYF. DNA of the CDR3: TGTGCCAGCAGTTACTCGAGGCAGGGGCCATACGAGCAGTACTTC.

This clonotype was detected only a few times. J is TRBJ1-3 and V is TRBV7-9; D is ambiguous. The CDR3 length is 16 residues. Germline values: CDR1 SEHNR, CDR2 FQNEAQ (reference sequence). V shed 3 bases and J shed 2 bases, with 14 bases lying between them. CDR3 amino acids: CASSFPPPAAGNTIYF. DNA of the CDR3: TGTGCCAGCAGCTTCCCTCCACCCGCCGCTGGAAACACCATATATTTT.

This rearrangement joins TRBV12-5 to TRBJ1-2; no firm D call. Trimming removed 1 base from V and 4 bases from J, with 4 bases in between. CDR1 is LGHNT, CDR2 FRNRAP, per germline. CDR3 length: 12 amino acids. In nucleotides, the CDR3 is TGTGCTAGTGGTTTGGGCTTCTATGGCTACACCTTC. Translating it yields CASGLGFYGYTF. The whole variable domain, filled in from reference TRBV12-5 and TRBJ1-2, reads DARVTQTPRHKVTEMGQEVTMRCQPILGHNTVFWYRQTMMQGLELLAYFRNRAPLDDSGMPKDRFSAEMPDATLATLKIQPSEPRDSAVYFCASGLGFYGYTFGSGTRLTVV.

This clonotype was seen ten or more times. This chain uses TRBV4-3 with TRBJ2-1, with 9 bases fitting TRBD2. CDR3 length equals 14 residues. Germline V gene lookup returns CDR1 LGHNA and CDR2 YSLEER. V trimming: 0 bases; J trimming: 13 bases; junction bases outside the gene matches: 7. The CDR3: CASSQDWGSGGQFF. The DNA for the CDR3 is TGCGCCAGCAGCCAAGATTGGGGTAGCGGGGGCCAGTTCTTC.

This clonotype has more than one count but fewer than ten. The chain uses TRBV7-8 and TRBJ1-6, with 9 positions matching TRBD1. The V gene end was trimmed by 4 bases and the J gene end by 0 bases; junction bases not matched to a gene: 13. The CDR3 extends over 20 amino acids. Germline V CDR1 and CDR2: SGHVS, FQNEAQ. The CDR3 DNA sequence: TGTGCCAGCAGCTACCAACCGGGACAGGGCTCCAGCTCCTATAATTCACCCCTCCACTTT. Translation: CASSYQPGQGSSSYNSPLHF.

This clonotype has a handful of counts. The chain's CDR3 is CASSRPYGGAQYHEQFF. In DNA, the CDR3 is TGTGCCAGCAGTCGCCCTTACGGGGGGGCACAATATCATGAGCAGTTCTTC. The rearrangement links TRBV6-2 or TRBV6-3 to TRBJ2-1; 8 bases agree with TRBD2. J gave up 8 bases and V 5 bases, and 17 bases lay outside the gene matches. CDR1 is MNHEY and CDR2 is SVGEGT in the germline V gene. This CDR3 region has 17 residues.

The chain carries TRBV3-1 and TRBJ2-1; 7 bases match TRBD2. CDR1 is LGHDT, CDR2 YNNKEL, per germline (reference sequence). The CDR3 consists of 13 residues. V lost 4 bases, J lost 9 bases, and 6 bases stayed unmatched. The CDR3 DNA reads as TGTGCCAGCAGCCGGGGGGAGGGGAGTGAGCAGTTCTTC. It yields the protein CASSRGEGSEQFF.

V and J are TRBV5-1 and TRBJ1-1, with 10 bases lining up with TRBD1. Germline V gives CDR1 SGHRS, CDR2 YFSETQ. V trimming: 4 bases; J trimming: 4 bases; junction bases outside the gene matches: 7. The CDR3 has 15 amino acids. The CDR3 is CASSPWDRGFTEAFF. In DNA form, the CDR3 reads TGCGCCAGCAGCCCATGGGACAGGGGTTTCACTGAAGCTTTCTTT.

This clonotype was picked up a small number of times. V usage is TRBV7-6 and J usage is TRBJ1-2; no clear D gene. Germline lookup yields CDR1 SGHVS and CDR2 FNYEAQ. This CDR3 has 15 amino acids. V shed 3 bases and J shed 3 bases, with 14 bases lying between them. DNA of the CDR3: TGTGCCAGCAGCTTGGGTACGACGGCTCACTATGGCTACACCTTC. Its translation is CASSLGTTAHYGYTF. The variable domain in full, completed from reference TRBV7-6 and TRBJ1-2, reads GAGVSQSPRYKVTKRGQDVALRCDPISGHVSLYWYRQALGQGPEFLTYFNYEAQQDKSGLPNDRFSAERPEGSISTLTIQRTEQRDSAMYRCASSLGTTAHYGYTFGSGTRLTVV.

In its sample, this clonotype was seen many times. The CDR3 region is CATSDLRRGIGELFF. CDR3 DNA: TGTGCCACCAGTGATTTGCGCAGGGGGATCGGGGAGCTGTTTTTT. The V gene is TRBV24-1, the J gene TRBJ2-2; 7 nucleotides line up with TRBD1. The V gene end was trimmed by 0 bases and the J gene end by 7 bases; junction bases not matched to a gene: 4. In germline, CDR1 is KGHDR, CDR2 SFDVKD. The CDR3 length is 15 residues.

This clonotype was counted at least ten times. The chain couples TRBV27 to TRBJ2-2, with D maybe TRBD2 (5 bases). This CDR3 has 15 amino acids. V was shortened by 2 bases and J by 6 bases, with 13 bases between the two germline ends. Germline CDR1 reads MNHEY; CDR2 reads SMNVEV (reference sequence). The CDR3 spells CASSLLSGFAGELFF. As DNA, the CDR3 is TGTGCCAGCAGTTTACTCTCGGGGTTTGCCGGGGAGCTGTTTTTT.

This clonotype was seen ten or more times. The CDR3 region is CASSHRPDRVDQNEQYF. The CDR3 bases are TGTGCCAGCAGCCACCGACCCGACAGGGTGGACCAAAACGAGCAGTACTTC. The gene calls are TRBV6-5 and TRBJ2-7, with TRBD1 matching over 7 bases. CDR3 length: 17 amino acids. Germline V gene sequence: CDR1 MNHEY, CDR2 SVGAGI. The V gene end was trimmed by 6 bases and the J gene end by 5 bases; junction bases not matched to a gene: 19.

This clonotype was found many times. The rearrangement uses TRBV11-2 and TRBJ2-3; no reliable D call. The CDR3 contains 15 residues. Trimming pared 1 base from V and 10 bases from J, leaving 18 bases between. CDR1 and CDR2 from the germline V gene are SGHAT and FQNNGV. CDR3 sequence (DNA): TGTGCCAGCAGCTTAGCGTGGGTGCGGCAGGACCCGCAGTATTTT. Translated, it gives CASSLAWVRQDPQYF.

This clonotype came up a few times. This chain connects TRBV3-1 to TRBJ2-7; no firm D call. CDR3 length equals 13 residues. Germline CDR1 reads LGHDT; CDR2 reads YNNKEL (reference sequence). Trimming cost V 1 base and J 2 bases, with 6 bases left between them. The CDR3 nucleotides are TGTGCCAGCAGCCAAGCGGTAACCTACGAGCAGTACTTC. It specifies CASSQAVTYEQYF.

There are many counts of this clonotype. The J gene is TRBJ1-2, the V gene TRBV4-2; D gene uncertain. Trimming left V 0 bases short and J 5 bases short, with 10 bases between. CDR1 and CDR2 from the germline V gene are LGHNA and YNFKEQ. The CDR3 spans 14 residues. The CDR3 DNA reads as TGTGCCAGCAGCCAAGAACAGAGTGATTATGGCTACACCTTC. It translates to CASSQEQSDYGYTF.

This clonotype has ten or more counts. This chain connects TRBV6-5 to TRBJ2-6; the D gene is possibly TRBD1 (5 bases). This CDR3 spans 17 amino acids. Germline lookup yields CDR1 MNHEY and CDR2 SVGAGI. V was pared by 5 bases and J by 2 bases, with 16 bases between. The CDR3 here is CASSGDLLGAGANVLTF. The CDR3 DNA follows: TGTGCCAGCAGTGGTGACCTTTTAGGGGCTGGGGCCAACGTCCTGACTTTC.

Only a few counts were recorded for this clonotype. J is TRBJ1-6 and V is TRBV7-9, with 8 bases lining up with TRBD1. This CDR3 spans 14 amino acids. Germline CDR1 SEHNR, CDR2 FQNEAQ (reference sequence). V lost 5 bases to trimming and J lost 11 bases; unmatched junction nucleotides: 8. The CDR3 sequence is CASSPGQGFPPLHF. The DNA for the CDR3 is TGTGCCAGCAGCCCCGGACAGGGTTTTCCACCCCTCCACTTT.